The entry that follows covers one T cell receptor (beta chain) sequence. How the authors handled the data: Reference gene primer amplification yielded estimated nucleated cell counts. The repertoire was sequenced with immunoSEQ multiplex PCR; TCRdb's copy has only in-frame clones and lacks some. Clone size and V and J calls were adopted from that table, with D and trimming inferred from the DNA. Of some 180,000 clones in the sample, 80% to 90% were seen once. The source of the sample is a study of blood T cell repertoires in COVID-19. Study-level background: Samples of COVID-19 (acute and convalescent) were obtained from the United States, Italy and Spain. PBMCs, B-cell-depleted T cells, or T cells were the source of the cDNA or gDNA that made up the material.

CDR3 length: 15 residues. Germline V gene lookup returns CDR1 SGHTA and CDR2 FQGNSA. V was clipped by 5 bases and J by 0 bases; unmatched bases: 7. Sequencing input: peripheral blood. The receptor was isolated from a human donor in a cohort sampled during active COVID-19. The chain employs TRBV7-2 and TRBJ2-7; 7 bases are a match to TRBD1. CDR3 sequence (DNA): TGTGCCAGCAGCAAATCCGGGACAGCCTCCTACGAGCAGTACTTC. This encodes CASSKSGTASYEQYF.